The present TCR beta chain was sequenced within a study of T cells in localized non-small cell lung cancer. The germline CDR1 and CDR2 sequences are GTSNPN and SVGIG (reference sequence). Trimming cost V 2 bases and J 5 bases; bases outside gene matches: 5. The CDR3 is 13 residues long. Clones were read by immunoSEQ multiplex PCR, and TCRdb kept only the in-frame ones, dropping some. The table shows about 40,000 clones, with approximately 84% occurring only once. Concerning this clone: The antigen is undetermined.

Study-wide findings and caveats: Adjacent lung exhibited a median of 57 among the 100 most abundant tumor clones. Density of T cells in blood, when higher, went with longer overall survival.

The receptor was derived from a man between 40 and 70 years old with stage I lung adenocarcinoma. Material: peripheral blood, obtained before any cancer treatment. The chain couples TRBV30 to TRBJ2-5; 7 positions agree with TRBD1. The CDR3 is CAWSFTGVETQYF. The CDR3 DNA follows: TGTGCCTGGAGTTTTACAGGGGTCGAGACCCAGTACTTC.